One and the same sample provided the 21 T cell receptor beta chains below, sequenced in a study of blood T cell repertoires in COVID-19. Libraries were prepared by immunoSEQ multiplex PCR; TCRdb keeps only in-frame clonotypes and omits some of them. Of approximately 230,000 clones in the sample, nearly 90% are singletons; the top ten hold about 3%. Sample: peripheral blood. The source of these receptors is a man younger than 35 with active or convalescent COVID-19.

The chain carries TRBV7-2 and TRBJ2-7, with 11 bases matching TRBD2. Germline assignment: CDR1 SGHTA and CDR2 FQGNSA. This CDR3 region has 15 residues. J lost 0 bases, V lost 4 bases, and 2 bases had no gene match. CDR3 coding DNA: TGTGCCAGCAGCTCTAGCGGGAGGAGCTCCTACGAGCAGTACTTC. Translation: CASSSSGRSSYEQYF.

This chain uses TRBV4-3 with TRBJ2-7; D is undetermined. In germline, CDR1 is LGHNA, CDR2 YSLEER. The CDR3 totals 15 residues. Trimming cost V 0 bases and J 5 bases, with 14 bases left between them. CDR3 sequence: CASSQDSMASNEQYF. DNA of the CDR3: TGCGCCAGCAGCCAAGATTCGATGGCATCCAACGAGCAGTACTTC.

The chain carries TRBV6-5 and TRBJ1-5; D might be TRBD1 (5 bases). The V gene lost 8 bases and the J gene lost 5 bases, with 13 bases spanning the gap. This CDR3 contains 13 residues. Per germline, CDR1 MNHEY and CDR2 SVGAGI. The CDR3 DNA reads TGTGCCAGCCGGACATTGTGGGATCAGCCCCAGCATTTT. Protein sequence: CASRTLWDQPQHF.

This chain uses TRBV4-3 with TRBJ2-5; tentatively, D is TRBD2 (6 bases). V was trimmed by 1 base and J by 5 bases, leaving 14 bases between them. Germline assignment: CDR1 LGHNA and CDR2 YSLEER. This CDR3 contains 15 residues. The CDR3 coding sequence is TGCGCCAGCAGCCAAGGTGCGGGGCTGGGGGAGACCCAGTACTTC. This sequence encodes CASSQGAGLGETQYF.

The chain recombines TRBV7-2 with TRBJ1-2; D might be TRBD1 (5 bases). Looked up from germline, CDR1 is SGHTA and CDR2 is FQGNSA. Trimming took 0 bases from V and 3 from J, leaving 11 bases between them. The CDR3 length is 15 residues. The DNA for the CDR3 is TGTGCCAGCAGCTTAGCGCTTGGGGGGTACTATGGCTACACCTTC. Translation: CASSLALGGYYGYTF.

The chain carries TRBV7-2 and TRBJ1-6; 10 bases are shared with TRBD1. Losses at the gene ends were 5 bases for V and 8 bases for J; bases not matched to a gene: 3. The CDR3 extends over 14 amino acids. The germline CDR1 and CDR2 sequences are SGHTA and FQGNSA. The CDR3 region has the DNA TGTGCCAGCAGCCGGACAGGGGGGTATTCACCCCTCCACTTT. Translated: CASSRTGGYSPLHF.

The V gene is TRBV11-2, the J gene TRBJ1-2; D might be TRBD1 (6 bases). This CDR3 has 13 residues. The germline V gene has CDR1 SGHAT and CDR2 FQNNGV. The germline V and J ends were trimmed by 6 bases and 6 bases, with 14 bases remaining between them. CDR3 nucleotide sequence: TGTGCCAGCAGGGGGAGGGGGGTTCATGGCTACACCTTC. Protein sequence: CASRGRGVHGYTF.

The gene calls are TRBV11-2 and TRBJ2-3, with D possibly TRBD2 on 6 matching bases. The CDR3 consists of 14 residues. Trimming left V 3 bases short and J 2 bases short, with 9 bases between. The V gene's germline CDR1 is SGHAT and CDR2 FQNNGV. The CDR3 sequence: CASSFGTFTDTQYF. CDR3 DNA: TGTGCCAGCAGCTTTGGGACTTTCACAGATACGCAGTATTTT.

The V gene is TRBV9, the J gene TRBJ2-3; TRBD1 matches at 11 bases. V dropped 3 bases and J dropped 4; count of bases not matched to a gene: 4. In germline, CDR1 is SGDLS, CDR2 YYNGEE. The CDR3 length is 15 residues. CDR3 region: CASSAWDRGSDTQYF. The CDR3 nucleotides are TGTGCCAGCAGCGCCTGGGACAGGGGGTCAGATACGCAGTATTTT.

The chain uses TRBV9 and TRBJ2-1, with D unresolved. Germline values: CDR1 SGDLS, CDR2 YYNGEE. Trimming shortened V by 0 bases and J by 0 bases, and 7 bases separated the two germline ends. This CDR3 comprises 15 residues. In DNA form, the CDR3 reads TGTGCCAGCAGCGTAGAAGCTAGCTCCTACAATGAGCAGTTCTTC. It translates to CASSVEASSYNEQFF. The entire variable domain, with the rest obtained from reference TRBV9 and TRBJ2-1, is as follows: DSGVTQTPKHLITATGQRVTLRCSPRSGDLSVYWYQQSLDQGLQFLIQYYNGEERAKGNILERFSAQQFPDLHSELNLSSLELGDSALYFCASSVEASSYNEQFFGPGTRLTVL.

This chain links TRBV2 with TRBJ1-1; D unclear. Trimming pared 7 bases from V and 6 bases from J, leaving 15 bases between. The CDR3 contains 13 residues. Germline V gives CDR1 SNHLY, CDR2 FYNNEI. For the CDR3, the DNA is TGTGCCAGCAAGGTCGGTCCGGCGGCTGAAGCTTTCTTT. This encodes CASKVGPAAEAFF.

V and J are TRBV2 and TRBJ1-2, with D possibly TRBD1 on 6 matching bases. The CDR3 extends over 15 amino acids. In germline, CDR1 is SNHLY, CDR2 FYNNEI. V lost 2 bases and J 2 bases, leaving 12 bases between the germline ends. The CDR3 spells CASSEIRGENYGYTF. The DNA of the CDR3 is TGTGCCAGCAGTGAAATCAGGGGAGAAAACTATGGCTACACCTTC.

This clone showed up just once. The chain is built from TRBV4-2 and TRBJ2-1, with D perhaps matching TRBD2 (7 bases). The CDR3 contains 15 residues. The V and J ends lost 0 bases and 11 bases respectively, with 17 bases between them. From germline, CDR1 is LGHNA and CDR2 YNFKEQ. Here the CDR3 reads CASSQEAGKRDKQFF. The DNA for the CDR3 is TGTGCCAGCAGCCAAGAAGCGGGTAAGCGGGACAAGCAGTTCTTC.

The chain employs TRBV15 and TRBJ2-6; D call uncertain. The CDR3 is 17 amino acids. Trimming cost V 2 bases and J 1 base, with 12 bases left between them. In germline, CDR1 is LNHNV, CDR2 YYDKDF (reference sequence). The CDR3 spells CATSRPSAVSGANVLTF. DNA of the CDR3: TGTGCCACCAGCAGACCGTCTGCGGTTTCTGGGGCCAACGTCCTGACTTTC. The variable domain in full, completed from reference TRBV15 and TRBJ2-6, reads DAMVIQNPRYQVTQFGKPVTLSCSQTLNHNVMYWYQQKSSQAPKLLFHYYDKDFNNEADTPDNFQSRRPNTSFCFLDIRSPGLGDTAMYLCATSRPSAVSGANVLTFGAGSRLTVL.

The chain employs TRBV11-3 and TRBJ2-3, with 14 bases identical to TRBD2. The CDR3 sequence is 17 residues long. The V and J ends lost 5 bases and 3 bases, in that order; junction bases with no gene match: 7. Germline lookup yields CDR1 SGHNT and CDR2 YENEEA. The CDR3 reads CASSMTSGRAATDTQYF. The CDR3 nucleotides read TGTGCCAGCAGCATGACTAGCGGGAGGGCCGCGACAGATACGCAGTATTTT. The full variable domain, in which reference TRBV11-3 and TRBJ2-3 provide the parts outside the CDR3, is EAGVVQSPRYKIIEKKQPVAFWCNPISGHNTLYWYLQNLGQGPELLIRYENEEAVDDSQLPKDRFSAERLKGVDSTLKIQPAELGDSAVYLCASSMTSGRAATDTQYFGPGTRLTVL.

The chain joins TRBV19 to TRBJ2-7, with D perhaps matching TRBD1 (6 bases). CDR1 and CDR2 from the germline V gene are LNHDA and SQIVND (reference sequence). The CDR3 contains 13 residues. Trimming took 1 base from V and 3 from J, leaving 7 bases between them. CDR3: CASSIVTGYEQYF. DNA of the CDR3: TGTGCCAGTAGTATAGTGACAGGCTACGAGCAGTACTTC.

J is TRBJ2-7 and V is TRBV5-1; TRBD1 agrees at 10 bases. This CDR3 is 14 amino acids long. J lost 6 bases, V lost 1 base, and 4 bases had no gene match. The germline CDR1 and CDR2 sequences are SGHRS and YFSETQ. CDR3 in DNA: TGCGCCAGCAGCTTGAGGGACAGGGGAGGCGAGCAGTACTTC. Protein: CASSLRDRGGEQYF. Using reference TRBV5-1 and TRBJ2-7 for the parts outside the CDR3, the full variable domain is KAGVTQTPRYLIKTRGQQVTLSCSPISGHRSVSWYQQTPGQGLQFLFEYFSETQRNKGNFPGRFSGRQFSNSRSEMNVSTLELGDSALYLCASSLRDRGGEQYFGPGTRLTVT.

CDR3 sequence (DNA): TGTGCCAGCAGCCAAGTACAGGGGAGCACTGAAGCTTTCTTT. Translating it yields CASSQVQGSTEAFF. The chain carries TRBV3-1 (or the pseudogene TRBV3-2) and TRBJ1-1, with 7 bases that match TRBD1. Germline CDR1 is LGHDT and CDR2 is YNNKEL (reference sequence). After removal of 1 base from V and 4 bases from J, the junction contained 3 bases not matched to a gene. The CDR3 contains 14 residues.

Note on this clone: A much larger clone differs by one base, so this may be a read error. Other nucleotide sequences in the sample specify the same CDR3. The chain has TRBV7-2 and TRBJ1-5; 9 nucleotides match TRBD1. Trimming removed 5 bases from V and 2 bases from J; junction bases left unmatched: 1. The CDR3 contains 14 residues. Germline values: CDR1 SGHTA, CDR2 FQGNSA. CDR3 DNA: TGTGCCAGCAGCCGGACAGGGGGCAATCAGCCCCAGCATTTT. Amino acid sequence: CASSRTGGNQPQHF.

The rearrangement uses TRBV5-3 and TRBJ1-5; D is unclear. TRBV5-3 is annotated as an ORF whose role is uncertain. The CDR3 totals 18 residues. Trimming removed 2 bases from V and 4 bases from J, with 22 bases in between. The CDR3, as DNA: TGTGCCAGAAGCTTAGACTTCGAGGGTACTCAACCTAATCAGCCCCAGCATTTT. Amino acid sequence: CARSLDFEGTQPNQPQHF.

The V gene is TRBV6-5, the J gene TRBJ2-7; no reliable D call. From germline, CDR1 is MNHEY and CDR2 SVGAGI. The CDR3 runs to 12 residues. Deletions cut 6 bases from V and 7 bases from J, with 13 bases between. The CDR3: CASSRNGEEQYF. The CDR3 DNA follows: TGTGCCAGCAGCCGAAACGGAGAGGAGCAGTACTTC.